This TCR beta chain was profiled in a study of CXCR3-negative and CXCR3-positive naive CD8 T cells. Study findings and constraints: CXCR3-positive naive cells had more hydrophobic TRB CDR3s than CXCR3-negative naive cells.

Researchers prepared the TRB cDNA libraries using 5' RACE with UMI labels. TCRdb reanalyzed the 5' RACE reads, giving one entry per CDR3 protein sequence and no DNA. The sample's table shows 150,000 to 160,000 distinct CDR3 sequences. Naive CD8+ T cells had a CD45RO-CCR7+CD27+CD95- phenotype. The CDR3 is 14 amino acids. Germline assignment: CDR1 MNHEY and CDR2 SMNVEV (reference sequence). In regard to this clonotype: Its target is not known.

This receptor was taken from a human donor in good health. Some clones in this sample may be carry-over from other donors' samples. The V gene is TRBV27, the J gene TRBJ1-2. Sequenced input: naive CXCR3+ CD8+ T cells from blood. Sample subset: CD45RO-CCR7+CD27+CD95- naive CD8+ T cells expressing CXCR3 (TNR3+). CDR3 sequence reads: CASSLKRIGYGYTF.